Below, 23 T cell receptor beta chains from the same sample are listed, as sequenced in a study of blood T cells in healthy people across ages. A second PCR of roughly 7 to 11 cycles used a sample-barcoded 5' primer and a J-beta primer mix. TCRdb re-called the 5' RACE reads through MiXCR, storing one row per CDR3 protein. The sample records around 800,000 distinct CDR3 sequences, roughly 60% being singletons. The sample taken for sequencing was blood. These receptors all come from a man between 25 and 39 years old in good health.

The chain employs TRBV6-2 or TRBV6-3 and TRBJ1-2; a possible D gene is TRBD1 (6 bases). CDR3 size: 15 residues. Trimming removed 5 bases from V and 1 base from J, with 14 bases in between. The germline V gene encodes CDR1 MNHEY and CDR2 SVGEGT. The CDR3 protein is CASSHRTVINYGYTF. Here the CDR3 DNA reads TGTGCCAGCAGTCATCGGACAGTGATTAACTATGGCTACACCTTC.

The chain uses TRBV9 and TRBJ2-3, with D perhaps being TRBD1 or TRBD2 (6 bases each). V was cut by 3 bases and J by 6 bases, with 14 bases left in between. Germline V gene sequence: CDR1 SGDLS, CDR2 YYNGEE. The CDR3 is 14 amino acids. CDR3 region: CASSGKGGLDTQYF. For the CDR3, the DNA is TGTGCCAGCAGCGGCAAAGGGGGGTTGGATACGCAGTATTTT.

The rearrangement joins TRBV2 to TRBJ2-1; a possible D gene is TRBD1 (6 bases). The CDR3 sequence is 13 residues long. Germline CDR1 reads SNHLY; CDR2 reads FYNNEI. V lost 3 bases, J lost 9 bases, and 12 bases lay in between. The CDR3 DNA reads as TGTGCCAGCAGTGATACTGGGGGCGGTGAGCAGTTCTTC. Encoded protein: CASSDTGGGEQFF.

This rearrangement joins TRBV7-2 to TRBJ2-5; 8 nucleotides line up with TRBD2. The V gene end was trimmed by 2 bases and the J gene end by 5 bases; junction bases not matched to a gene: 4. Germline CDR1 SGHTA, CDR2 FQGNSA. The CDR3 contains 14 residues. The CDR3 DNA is TGTGCCAGCAGCTTACGGGGGGGCGTGGAGACCCAGTACTTC. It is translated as CASSLRGGVETQYF.

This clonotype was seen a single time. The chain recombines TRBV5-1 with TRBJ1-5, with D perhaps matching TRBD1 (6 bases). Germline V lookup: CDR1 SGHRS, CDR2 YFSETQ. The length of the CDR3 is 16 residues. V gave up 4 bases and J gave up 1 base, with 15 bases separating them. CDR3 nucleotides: TGCGCCAGCAGCCCCATTCAGGGGAGAAGCAATCAGCCCCAGCATTTT. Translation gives CASSPIQGRSNQPQHF. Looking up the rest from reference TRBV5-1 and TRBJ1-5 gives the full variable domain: KAGVTQTPRYLIKTRGQQVTLSCSPISGHRSVSWYQQTPGQGLQFLFEYFSETQRNKGNFPGRFSGRQFSNSRSEMNVSTLELGDSALYLCASSPIQGRSNQPQHFGDGTRLSIL.

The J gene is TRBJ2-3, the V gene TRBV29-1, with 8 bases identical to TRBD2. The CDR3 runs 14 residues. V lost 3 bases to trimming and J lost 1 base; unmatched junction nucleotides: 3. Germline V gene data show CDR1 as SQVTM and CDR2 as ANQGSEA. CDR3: CSVDGGAGTDTQYF. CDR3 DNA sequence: TGCAGCGTTGACGGGGGGGCAGGCACAGATACGCAGTATTTT.

The CDR3 loop is CASSQEGIAGVSTDTQYF. CDR3 sequence (DNA): TGTGCCAGCAGCCAAGAAGGCATAGCGGGGGTGTCCACAGATACGCAGTATTTT. The chain employs TRBV4-2 and TRBJ2-3; 9 nucleotides agree with TRBD2. The length of the CDR3 is 18 residues. Germline V gene lookup returns CDR1 LGHNA and CDR2 YNFKEQ. Unmatched junction bases numbered 9, after V lost 0 bases and J lost 2 bases.

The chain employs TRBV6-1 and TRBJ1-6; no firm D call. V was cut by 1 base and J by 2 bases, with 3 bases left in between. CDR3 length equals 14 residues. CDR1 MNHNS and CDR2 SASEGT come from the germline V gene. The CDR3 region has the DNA TGTGCCAGCAGTGAAGGGCCCTATAATTCACCCCTCCACTTT. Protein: CASSEGPYNSPLHF.

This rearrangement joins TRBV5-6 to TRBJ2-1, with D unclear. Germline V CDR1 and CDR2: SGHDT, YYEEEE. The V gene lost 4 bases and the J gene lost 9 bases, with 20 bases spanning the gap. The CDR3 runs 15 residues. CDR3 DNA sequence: TGTGCCAGCAGCCGAGTCGGGTTTTCATTCGGTGAGCAGTTCTTC. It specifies CASSRVGFSFGEQFF.

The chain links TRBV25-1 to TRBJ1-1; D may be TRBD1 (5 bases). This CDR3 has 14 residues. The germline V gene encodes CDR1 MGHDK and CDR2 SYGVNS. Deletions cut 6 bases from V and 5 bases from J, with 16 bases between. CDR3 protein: CASRMTARGTEAFF. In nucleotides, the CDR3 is TGTGCCAGCAGAATGACCGCTCGGGGGACTGAAGCTTTCTTT.

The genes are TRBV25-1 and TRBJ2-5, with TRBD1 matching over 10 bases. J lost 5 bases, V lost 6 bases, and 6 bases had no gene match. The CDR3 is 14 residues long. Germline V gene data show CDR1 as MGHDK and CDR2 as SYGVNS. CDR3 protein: CASRGDRGDETQYF. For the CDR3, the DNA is TGTGCCAGCAGGGGGGACAGGGGAGATGAGACCCAGTACTTC.

CDR3 sequence: CASSLGQLEQYF. The CDR3 coding sequence is TGTGCCAGCAGTCTAGGACAGTTAGAGCAGTACTTC. The chain carries TRBV12-3 or TRBV12-4 and TRBJ2-7, with D perhaps TRBD1 (6 bases). Trimming removed 5 bases at V and 7 bases at J, with 12 bases between. The CDR3 consists of 12 residues.

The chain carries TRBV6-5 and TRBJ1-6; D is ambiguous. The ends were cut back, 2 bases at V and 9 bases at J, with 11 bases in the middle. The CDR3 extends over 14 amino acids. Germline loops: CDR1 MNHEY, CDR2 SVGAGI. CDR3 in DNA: TGTGCCAGCAGTTACGGAGGGAGTAGTTCACCCCTCCACTTT. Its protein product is CASSYGGSSSPLHF.

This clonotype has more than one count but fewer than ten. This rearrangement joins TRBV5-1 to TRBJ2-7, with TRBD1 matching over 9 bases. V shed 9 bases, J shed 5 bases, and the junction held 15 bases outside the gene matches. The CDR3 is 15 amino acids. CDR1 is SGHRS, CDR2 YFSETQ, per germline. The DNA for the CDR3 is TGCGCCACCACAATTGGTGACAGGGGGGTACACGAGCAGTACTTC. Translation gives CATTIGDRGVHEQYF.

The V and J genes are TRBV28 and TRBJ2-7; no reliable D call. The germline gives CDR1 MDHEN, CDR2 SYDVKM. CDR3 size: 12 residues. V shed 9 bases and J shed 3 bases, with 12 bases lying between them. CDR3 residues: CASQDPLYEQYF. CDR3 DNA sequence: TGTGCCAGTCAGGATCCACTCTACGAGCAGTACTTC.

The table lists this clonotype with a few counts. CDR3 coding DNA: TGTGCCAGCAGCCCTGAGAGGGGGCTTACTTACGAGCAGTACTTC. This gives the protein CASSPERGLTYEQYF. The rearrangement links TRBV9 to TRBJ2-5; 7 nucleotides line up with TRBD1. The last part of the DNA fits TRBJ2-7 better; the J call may be wrong. This CDR3 is built from 15 residues. Germline loops: CDR1 SGDLS, CDR2 YYNGEE.

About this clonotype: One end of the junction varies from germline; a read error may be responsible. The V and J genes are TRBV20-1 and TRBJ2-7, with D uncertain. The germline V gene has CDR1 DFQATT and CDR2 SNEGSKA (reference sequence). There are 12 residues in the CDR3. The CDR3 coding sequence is TGCAGCGCCATGGCCAACTCCCACGAGCAGTACTTC. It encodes CSAMANSHEQYF.

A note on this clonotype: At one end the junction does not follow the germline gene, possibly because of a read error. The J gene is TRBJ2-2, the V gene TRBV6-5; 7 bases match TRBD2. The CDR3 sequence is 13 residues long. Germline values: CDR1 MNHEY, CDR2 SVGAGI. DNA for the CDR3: TGTGCCAGCAGCTACACTGTGGGCGGGGGGCTGTTTTTT. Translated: CASSYTVGGGLFF.

The CDR3 DNA is TGCGCCAGCAGCCCGGGGGACAGATACTACAATGAGCAGTTCTTC. This gives the protein CASSPGDRYYNEQFF. The chain uses TRBV5-1 and TRBJ2-1; tentatively, D is TRBD1 (7 bases). This CDR3 has 15 residues. V shed 4 bases and J shed 3 bases, with 14 bases lying between them. From germline, CDR1 is SGHRS and CDR2 YFSETQ.

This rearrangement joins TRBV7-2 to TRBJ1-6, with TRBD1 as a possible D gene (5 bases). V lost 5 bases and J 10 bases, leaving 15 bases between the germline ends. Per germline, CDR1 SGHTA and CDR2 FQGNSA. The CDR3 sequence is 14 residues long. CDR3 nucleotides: TGTGCCAGCAGCCCGGGGACTACTCTATCACCCCTCCACTTT. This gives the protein CASSPGTTLSPLHF.

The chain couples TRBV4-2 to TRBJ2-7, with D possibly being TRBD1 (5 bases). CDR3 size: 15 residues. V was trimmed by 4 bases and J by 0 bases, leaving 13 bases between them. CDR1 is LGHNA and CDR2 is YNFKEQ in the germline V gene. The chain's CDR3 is CASSLGPLASYEQYF. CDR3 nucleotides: TGTGCCAGCAGCCTGGGGCCATTGGCCTCCTACGAGCAGTACTTC.

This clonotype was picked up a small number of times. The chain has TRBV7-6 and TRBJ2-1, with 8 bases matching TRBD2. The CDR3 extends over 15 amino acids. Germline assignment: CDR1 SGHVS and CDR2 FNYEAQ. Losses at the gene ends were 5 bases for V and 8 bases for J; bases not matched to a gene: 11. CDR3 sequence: CASSLGTSFSHEQFF. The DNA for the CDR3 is TGTGCCAGCAGCCTGGGGACTAGTTTTTCCCATGAGCAGTTCTTC.

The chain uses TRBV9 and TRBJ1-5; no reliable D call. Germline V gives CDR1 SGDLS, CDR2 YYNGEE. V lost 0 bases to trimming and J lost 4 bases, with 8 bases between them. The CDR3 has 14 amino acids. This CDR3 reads CASSVGADNQPQHF. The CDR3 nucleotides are TGTGCCAGCAGCGTAGGGGCAGATAATCAGCCCCAGCATTTT.